This TCR beta chain stems from a study of T cell responses to AZD1222 COVID-19 vaccine. The study, taken as a whole, reports: Nearly half of the spike-specific TCRs reportedly recognize variant regions that carry no mutations. The donor cohort was predominantly white British with a female majority, and clonal diversity may have been underestimated. Baseline seropositivity characterized only a handful of AZD1222 recipients.

V gave up 2 bases and J gave up 5 bases, with 18 bases separating them. This CDR3 contains 16 residues. Germline V lookup: CDR1 SGHDN, CDR2 FVKESK. Remarks on this clone: What it binds is unknown.

The data were produced by immunoSEQ multiplex PCR, yet TCRdb's version contains in-frame clones alone and is incomplete. This sample has about 170,000 clones, with roughly nine tenths found just once. Sample: peripheral blood, taken on day 0 of AZD1222 vaccination. This chain links TRBV14 with TRBJ1-2; the D is unclear. This clonotype was obtained from an adult in good health. The CDR3 reads CASSQSLISGKYGYTF. The DNA for the CDR3 is TGTGCCAGCAGCCAAAGTTTGATATCGGGGAAGTATGGCTACACCTTC. The variable domain in full, completed from reference TRBV14 and TRBJ1-2, reads EAGVTQFPSHSVIEKGQTVTLRCDPISGHDNLYWYRRVMGKEIKFLLHFVKESKQDESGMPNNRFLAERTGGTYSTLKVQPAELEDSGVYFCASSQSLISGKYGYTFGSGTRLTVV.